This TCR beta chain was retrieved from a study of OX40 agonist ivuxolimab in advanced cancers. The study, taken as a whole, reports: In a subset of nonresponders, normalized T-cell clonal expansion was also low. At 0.1 to 3.0 mg/kg, CD4+ and CD8+ blood T cells expanded clonally by week 6.

The V gene lost 6 bases and the J gene lost 4 bases, with 22 bases spanning the gap. CDR1 SNHLY and CDR2 FYNNEI come from the germline V gene. CDR3 length: 16 residues. TCRdb's copy holds only in-frame clones and misses some; the assay was immunoSEQ multiplex PCR. The sample holds about 56,000 clones, approximately 82% seen once. Worth noting for this clone: Its antigen is unknown.

The receptor was derived from an adult with an advanced solid tumor such as melanoma, head and neck, liver or kidney cancer. The chain combines TRBV2 with TRBJ2-7; D not certain. The source was CD4+ or CD8+ T cells sorted from blood, collected in a trial of the OX40 agonist ivuxolimab. This chain's CDR3 is CASSPFPKGFGYEQYF. Written as DNA, the CDR3 is TGTGCCAGCAGCCCGTTCCCGAAGGGTTTTGGGTACGAGCAGTACTTC.